A single sample is the source of the 22 T cell receptor beta chains below, sequenced in a study of T cell responses to AZD1222 COVID-19 vaccine. Repertoires were generated with immunoSEQ multiplex PCR, while TCRdb's copy carries only in-frame clones and drops some. Among about 150,000 clones listed, 75% to 90% were seen once. Sequenced material: peripheral blood, taken after recovery from COVID-19. Every receptor here comes from an adult who had recovered from COVID-19.

Only one count was recorded for this clone. The chain carries TRBV5-1 and TRBJ2-7; D remains ambiguous. V shed 1 base and J shed 6 bases, with 8 bases lying between them. The germline CDR1 and CDR2 sequences are SGHRS and YFSETQ. The CDR3 consists of 12 residues. The CDR3 spells CASSLKTGEQYF. The DNA of the CDR3 is TGCGCCAGCAGCTTGAAAACGGGCGAGCAGTACTTC.

The chain links TRBV3-1 (or the pseudogene TRBV3-2) to TRBJ1-2, with D unclear. The V and J ends lost 0 bases and 8 bases respectively, with 10 bases between them. Per germline, CDR1 LGHDT and CDR2 YNNKEL (reference sequence). The CDR3 length is 13 residues. CDR3 sequence reads: CASSQDRPLGYTF. The CDR3 DNA is TGTGCCAGCAGCCAAGATCGGCCTCTGGGCTACACCTTC.

The V gene is TRBV7-2, the J gene TRBJ2-7, with 8 positions matching TRBD1. This CDR3 has 14 residues. Germline assignment: CDR1 SGHTA and CDR2 FQGNSA. V lost 6 bases, J lost 2 bases, and 6 bases stayed unmatched. The CDR3 is CASSPVQGAYEQYF. CDR3 coding DNA: TGTGCCAGCAGTCCTGTACAGGGGGCCTACGAGCAGTACTTC. The full variable domain, in which reference TRBV7-2 and TRBJ2-7 provide the parts outside the CDR3, is GAGVSQSPSNKVTEKGKDVELRCDPISGHTALYWYRQSLGQGLEFLIYFQGNSAPDKSGLPSDRFSAERTGGSVSTLTIQRTQQEDSAVYLCASSPVQGAYEQYFGPGTRLTVT.

The chain couples TRBV19 to TRBJ1-2, with D maybe TRBD1 (6 bases). The ends were cut back, 4 bases at V and 8 bases at J, with 26 bases in the middle. CDR1 is LNHDA and CDR2 is SQIVND in the germline V gene (reference sequence). The CDR3 loop spans 17 amino acids. CDR3 region: CASSTTGSSTRGGGYTF. In nucleotides, the CDR3 is TGTGCCAGTAGTACGACAGGCTCTTCGACCCGAGGTGGGGGCTACACCTTC.

The table lists this clone with a few counts. The chain links TRBV5-4 to TRBJ2-5; no firm D call. The CDR3 spans 15 residues. The V and J ends lost 5 bases and 3 bases respectively, with 17 bases between them. CDR1 is SGHNT and CDR2 is YYREEE in the germline V gene (reference sequence). CDR3 nucleotide sequence: TGTGCCAGCAGACCCTCCCCTCTGGCCGAAGAGACCCAGTACTTC. This codes for CASRPSPLAEETQYF. The full variable domain, its missing parts supplied by reference TRBV5-4 and TRBJ2-5, is ETGVTQSPTHLIKTRGQQVTLRCSSQSGHNTVSWYQQALGQGPQFIFQYYREEENGRGNFPPRFSGLQFPNYSSELNVNALELDDSALYLCASRPSPLAEETQYFGPGTRLLVL.

The chain employs TRBV7-6 and TRBJ2-6, with unresolved D. The CDR3 extends over 17 amino acids. CDR1 is SGHVS, CDR2 FNYEAQ, per germline. V lost 5 bases and J lost 4, with 18 bases in between. The chain's CDR3 is CASSLAVGASGANVLTF. The CDR3 DNA follows: TGTGCCAGCAGCCTCGCGGTGGGCGCCTCAGGGGCCAACGTCCTGACTTTC. The whole variable domain, remainder taken from reference TRBV7-6 and TRBJ2-6, is GAGVSQSPRYKVTKRGQDVALRCDPISGHVSLYWYRQALGQGPEFLTYFNYEAQQDKSGLPNDRFSAERPEGSISTLTIQRTEQRDSAMYRCASSLAVGASGANVLTFGAGSRLTVL.

The chain links TRBV28 to TRBJ1-2; D not resolved. The CDR3 runs 15 residues. Germline loops: CDR1 MDHEN, CDR2 SYDVKM. Trimming removed 6 bases from V and 1 base from J, with 15 bases in between. CDR3 sequence: CASRPPTSLNYGYTF. DNA for the CDR3: TGTGCCAGCAGACCCCCGACCAGCCTTAACTATGGCTACACCTTC.

The count of this clone is one. The CDR3: CASSRYERTSGRTSTDTQYF. The CDR3 DNA follows: TGTGCCAGCAGCCGATATGAAAGGACTAGCGGGAGGACTAGCACAGATACGCAGTATTTT. The genes are TRBV13 and TRBJ2-3; 14 bases fit TRBD2. The germline V gene encodes CDR1 PRHDT and CDR2 FYEKMQ (reference sequence). The trim removed 5 bases at V and 0 bases at J, leaving 13 bases unmatched. This CDR3 contains 20 residues. The full variable domain, completed using reference TRBV13 and TRBJ2-3, is AAGVIQSPRHLIKEKRETATLKCYPIPRHDTVYWYQQGPGQDPQFLISFYEKMQSDKGSIPDRFSAQQFSDYHSELNMSSLELGDSALYFCASSRYERTSGRTSTDTQYFGPGTRLTVL.

V is TRBV5-6 and J is TRBJ2-3, with D maybe TRBD2 (5 bases). CDR1 SGHDT and CDR2 YYEEEE come from the germline V gene. The CDR3 consists of 13 residues. V was clipped by 8 bases and J by 5 bases, with 15 bases between them. The CDR3 sequence is CASSAPEGDTQYF. CDR3 in DNA: TGTGCCAGTAGCGCCCCCGAGGGAGATACGCAGTATTTT.

The rearrangement joins TRBV7-9 to TRBJ1-1; 9 bases are shared with TRBD1. The V and J ends lost 5 bases and 0 bases, in that order; junction bases with no gene match: 10. There are 17 residues in the CDR3. CDR1 SEHNR and CDR2 FQNEAQ come from the germline V gene (reference sequence). The CDR3 loop reads CASSMGQGILLNTEAFF. The CDR3 DNA is TGTGCCAGCAGCATGGGACAGGGCATCCTGCTGAACACTGAAGCTTTCTTT.

This clone showed up just once. Written as DNA, the CDR3 is TGTGCCAGCAGCTTGGTGGCACAGAGCACAGATACGCAGTATTTT. This sequence encodes CASSLVAQSTDTQYF. The chain uses TRBV5-4 and TRBJ2-3; D is uncertain. The CDR3 runs to 15 residues. Germline lookup yields CDR1 SGHNT and CDR2 YYREEE (reference sequence). V was cut by 0 bases and J by 0 bases, with 8 bases left in between. The complete variable domain, with remaining parts taken from reference TRBV5-4 and TRBJ2-3, reads ETGVTQSPTHLIKTRGQQVTLRCSSQSGHNTVSWYQQALGQGPQFIFQYYREEENGRGNFPPRFSGLQFPNYSSELNVNALELDDSALYLCASSLVAQSTDTQYFGPGTRLTVL.

V gene TRBV10-3 combines with J gene TRBJ2-7; D assignment may be TRBD1 or TRBD2 (7 bases each). The CDR3 contains 14 residues. Trimming cost V 4 bases and J 12 bases, with 22 bases left between them. Germline V gene sequence: CDR1 ENHRY, CDR2 SYGVKD. The CDR3, as DNA: TGTGCCATCAGTGGGTCAGCGGGGACTGACAGGGTGTACTTC. This translates into CAISGSAGTDRVYF.

This chain uses TRBV19 with TRBJ1-1; D not resolved. This CDR3 is 13 amino acids long. Germline values: CDR1 LNHDA, CDR2 SQIVND (reference sequence). The V end was cut by 1 base, the J end by 1 base, with 4 bases between. This CDR3 is CASSIGRNTEAFF. The CDR3 DNA sequence: TGTGCCAGTAGTATAGGCAGGAACACTGAAGCTTTCTTT.

The chain joins TRBV29-1 to TRBJ1-5; D call uncertain. The V gene's germline CDR1 is SQVTM and CDR2 ANQGSEA. V lost 4 bases, J lost 2 bases, and 12 bases lay in between. The length of the CDR3 is 14 residues. The CDR3 nucleotides read TGCAGCGTTGGGGAGGGATGGGGCAATCAGCCCCAGCATTTT. It encodes CSVGEGWGNQPQHF.

V is TRBV6-5 and J is TRBJ1-2; 7 nucleotides agree with TRBD1. The CDR3 covers 14 residues. Germline values: CDR1 MNHEY, CDR2 SVGAGI. J lost 8 bases, V lost 2 bases, and 8 bases had no gene match. Written as DNA, the CDR3 is TGTGCCAGCAGTTACCATAACAGGGGTGGAGGCTACACCTTC. It is translated as CASSYHNRGGGYTF.

CDR3 nucleotide sequence: TGTGCCAGTAGTATAGGTTCGGGACAGGGGAGAGGCTACACCTTC. Its protein product is CASSIGSGQGRGYTF. The chain combines TRBV19 with TRBJ1-2, with 10 bases identical to TRBD1. The ends lost 1 base at V and 8 bases at J; junction bases unmatched: 7. From germline, CDR1 is LNHDA and CDR2 SQIVND (reference sequence). CDR3 size: 15 residues.

This clone came up a few times. The chain uses TRBV5-1 and TRBJ2-6; no definite D call. The CDR3 runs 16 residues. The V gene's germline CDR1 is SGHRS and CDR2 YFSETQ. V dropped 1 base and J dropped 1 base, with 9 bases sitting between them. The CDR3 reads CASSLISASGANVLTF. CDR3 bases: TGCGCCAGCAGCTTGATTTCAGCTTCTGGGGCCAACGTCCTGACTTTC.

V is TRBV9 and J is TRBJ1-3; D uncertain. Germline CDR1 and CDR2: SGDLS and YYNGEE. V lost 0 bases to trimming and J lost 8 bases, with 18 bases between them. This CDR3 has 16 residues. The CDR3 sequence: CASSVGFPATGDTIYF. The CDR3 coding sequence is TGTGCCAGCAGCGTAGGATTTCCGGCAACGGGAGACACCATATATTTT. Supplemented by reference TRBV9 and TRBJ1-3, the full variable domain reads DSGVTQTPKHLITATGQRVTLRCSPRSGDLSVYWYQQSLDQGLQFLIQYYNGEERAKGNILERFSAQQFPDLHSELNLSSLELGDSALYFCASSVGFPATGDTIYFGEGSWLTVV.

As DNA, the CDR3 is TGTGCCAGTAGTATCGGAGGGGCAGCCACCGGGGAGCTGTTTTTT. This codes for CASSIGGAATGELFF. V gene TRBV19 combines with J gene TRBJ2-2, with TRBD2 as a possible D gene (6 bases). The germline V gene has CDR1 LNHDA and CDR2 SQIVND (reference sequence). The CDR3 consists of 15 residues. V shed 3 bases and J shed 4 bases, with 12 bases lying between them.

This clone was detected once. This chain joins TRBV7-2 and TRBJ2-3; 8 bases fit TRBD2. Looked up from germline, CDR1 is SGHTA and CDR2 is FQGNSA. The CDR3 has 15 residues. V lost 5 bases to trimming and J lost 3 bases; unmatched junction nucleotides: 7. The CDR3 region is CASSGPGGATDTQYF. For the CDR3, the DNA is TGTGCCAGCAGCGGCCCGGGAGGGGCAACAGATACGCAGTATTTT.

Details on this clone: The germline gene is not matched at one end of the junction; a read error may be the cause. The chain uses TRBV15 and TRBJ1-5; TRBD1 might be the D (6 bases). The germline V gene encodes CDR1 LNHNV and CDR2 YYDKDF (reference sequence). The CDR3 runs to 17 residues. As DNA, the CDR3 is TGTGCCACCAGCGGAGAGCGGGGACACCTTAGCAATCAGCCCCAGCATTTT. It is translated as CATSGERGHLSNQPQHF.

This clone was recorded only once. The chain uses TRBV19 and TRBJ1-2; weak D call: TRBD1 (5 bases). CDR1 is LNHDA, CDR2 SQIVND, per germline (reference sequence). The V and J ends lost 4 bases and 5 bases respectively, with 8 bases between them. The CDR3 loop spans 12 amino acids. The CDR3 DNA reads as TGTGCCAGTAGTACCGGGACGTATGGCTACACCTTC. It specifies CASSTGTYGYTF.